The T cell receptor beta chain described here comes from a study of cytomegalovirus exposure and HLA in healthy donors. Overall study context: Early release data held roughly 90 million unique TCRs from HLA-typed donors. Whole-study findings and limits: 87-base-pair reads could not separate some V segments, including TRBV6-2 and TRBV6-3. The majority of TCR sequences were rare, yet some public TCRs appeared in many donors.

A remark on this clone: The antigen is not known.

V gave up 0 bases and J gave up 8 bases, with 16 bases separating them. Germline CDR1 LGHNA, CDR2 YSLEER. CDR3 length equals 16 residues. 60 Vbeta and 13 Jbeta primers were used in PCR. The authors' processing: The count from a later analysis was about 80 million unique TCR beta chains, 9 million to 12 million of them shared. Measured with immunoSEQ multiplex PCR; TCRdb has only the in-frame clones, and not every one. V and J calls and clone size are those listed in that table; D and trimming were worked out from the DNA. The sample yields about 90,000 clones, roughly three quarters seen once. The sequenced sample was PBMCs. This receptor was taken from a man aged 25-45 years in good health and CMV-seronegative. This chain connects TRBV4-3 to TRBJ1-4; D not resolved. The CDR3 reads CASSQDAAGSQEKLFF. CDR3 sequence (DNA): TGCGCCAGCAGCCAAGATGCGGCGGGGTCCCAGGAAAAACTGTTTTTT.